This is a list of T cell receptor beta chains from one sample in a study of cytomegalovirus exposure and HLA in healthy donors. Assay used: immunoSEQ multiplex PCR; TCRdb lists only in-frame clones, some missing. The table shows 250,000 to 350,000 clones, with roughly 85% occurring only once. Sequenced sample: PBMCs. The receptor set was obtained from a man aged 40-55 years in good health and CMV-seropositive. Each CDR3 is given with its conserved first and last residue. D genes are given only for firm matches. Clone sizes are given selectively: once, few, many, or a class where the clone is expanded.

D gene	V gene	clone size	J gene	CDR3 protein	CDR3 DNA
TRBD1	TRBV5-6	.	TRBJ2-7	CASSFRTGAYEQYF	TGTGCCAGCAGCTTTCGGACAGGGGCCTACGAGCAGTACTTC
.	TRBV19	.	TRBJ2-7	CASSIAGAAYEQYF	TGTGCCAGTAGTATAGCGGGAGCCGCCTACGAGCAGTACTTC
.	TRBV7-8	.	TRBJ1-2	CASSIRTNTNYGYTF	TGTGCCAGCAGCATAAGAACTAATACCAACTATGGCTACACCTTC
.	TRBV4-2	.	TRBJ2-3	CASRGLLPTTDTQYF	TGTGCCAGCAGAGGACTGCTCCCTACCACAGATACGCAGTATTTT
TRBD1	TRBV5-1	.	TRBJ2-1	CASSSEGQGNYNEQFF	TGCGCCAGCAGCTCCGAGGGACAGGGGAACTACAATGAGCAGTTCTTC
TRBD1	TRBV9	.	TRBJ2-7	CASSAGTGSLEQYF	TGTGCCAGCAGCGCCGGGACAGGGAGTCTGGAGCAGTACTTC
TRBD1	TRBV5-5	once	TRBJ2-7	CASRTPDRGAQYF	TGTGCCAGCAGAACGCCGGACAGGGGAGCGCAGTACTTC
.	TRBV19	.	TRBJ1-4	CASSLQKLGGKLFF	TGTGCCAGTAGTCTACAGAAATTAGGGGGAAAACTGTTTTTT
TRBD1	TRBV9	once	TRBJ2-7	CASGAGQGRNEQYF	TGTGCCAGCGGAGCGGGACAGGGGAGGAACGAGCAGTACTTC
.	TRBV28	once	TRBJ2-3	CASSFNEIGSTDTQYF	TGTGCCAGCAGTTTTAACGAGATCGGGAGCACAGATACGCAGTATTTT
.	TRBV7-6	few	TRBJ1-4	CASRFGPRGAYEKLFF	TGTGCCAGCAGGTTCGGCCCTCGGGGGGCGTACGAAAAACTGTTTTTT
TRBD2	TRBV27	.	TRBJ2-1	CASSSGTSGTYNEQFF	TGTGCCAGCAGCTCCGGGACTAGCGGAACCTACAATGAGCAGTTCTTC
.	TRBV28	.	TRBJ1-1	CASSSSRFEAFF	TGTGCCAGCAGTTCCTCACGGTTTGAAGCTTTCTTT
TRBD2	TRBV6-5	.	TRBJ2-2	CASSRSGRYTGELFF	TGTGCCAGCAGTCGTAGCGGGAGGTACACCGGGGAGCTGTTTTTT
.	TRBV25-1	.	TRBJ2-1	CASSDPGERYNEQFF	TGTGCCAGCAGTGATCCGGGGGAGAGATACAATGAGCAGTTCTTC
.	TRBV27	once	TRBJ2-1	CASSPGTSYNEQFF	TGTGCCAGCAGCCCCGGGACTTCCTACAATGAGCAGTTCTTC
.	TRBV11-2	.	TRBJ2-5	CASSLVGGKETQYF	TGTGCCAGCAGCTTAGTTGGAGGGAAAGAGACCCAGTACTTC
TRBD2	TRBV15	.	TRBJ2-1	CATSRDPLAGGRNEQFF	TGTGCCACCAGCAGGGACCCGCTAGCGGGAGGCCGCAATGAGCAGTTCTTC
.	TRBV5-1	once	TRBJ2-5	CASSLTAGAQETQYF	TGCGCCAGCAGCTTGACGGCAGGGGCGCAAGAGACCCAGTACTTC
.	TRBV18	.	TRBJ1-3	CASSLTRDIYSGNTIYF	TGTGCCAGCTCACTCACCAGGGACATATACTCTGGAAACACCATATATTTT
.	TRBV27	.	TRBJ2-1	CASSLGLAYNEQFF	TGTGCCAGCAGTTTAGGCCTAGCGTACAATGAGCAGTTCTTC
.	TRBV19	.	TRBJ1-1	CASSQGLGTEAFF	TGTGCCAGTAGTCAGGGCCTAGGGACTGAAGCTTTCTTT
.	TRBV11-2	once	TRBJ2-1	CASSLDGGPLNEQFF	TGTGCCAGCAGCTTAGATGGAGGGCCTCTCAATGAGCAGTTCTTC
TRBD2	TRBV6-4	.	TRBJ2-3	CASSLRGAGVSTDTQYF	TGTGCCAGCAGTTTAAGGGGAGCGGGAGTAAGCACAGATACGCAGTATTTT
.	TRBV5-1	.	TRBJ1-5	CASSLGGLSNQPQHF	TGCGCCAGCAGCTTGGGGGGCTTAAGCAATCAGCCCCAGCATTTT
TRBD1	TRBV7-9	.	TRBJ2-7	CASSLSGTVSYEQYF	TGTGCCAGCAGCTTATCCGGGACAGTCTCCTACGAGCAGTACTTC
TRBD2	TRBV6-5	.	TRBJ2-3	CASGTSGNPDTQYF	TGTGCCAGCGGAACTAGCGGGAATCCAGATACGCAGTATTTT
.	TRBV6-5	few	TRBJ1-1	CASSYWAGVGTEAFF	TGTGCCAGCAGTTACTGGGCAGGGGTCGGCACTGAAGCTTTCTTT
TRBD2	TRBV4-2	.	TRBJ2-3	CASSSQAGAADTQYF	TGTGCCAGCAGCTCCCAGGCGGGAGCGGCAGATACGCAGTATTTT
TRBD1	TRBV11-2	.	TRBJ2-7	CASSSQGNFYEQYF	TGTGCCAGCAGCTCACAGGGGAATTTCTACGAGCAGTACTTC
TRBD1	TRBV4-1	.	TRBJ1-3	CASSQDQTGLGNTIYF	TGCGCCAGCAGCCAAGATCAGACAGGGTTGGGTAACACCATATATTTT
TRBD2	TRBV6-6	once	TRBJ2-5	CASSETSGSNAQYF	TGTGCCAGCAGTGAGACTAGCGGGAGTAATGCCCAGTACTTC
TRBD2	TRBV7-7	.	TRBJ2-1	CASSLGLAGGGHEQFF	TGTGCTAGCAGCTTGGGGCTAGCGGGAGGTGGCCATGAGCAGTTCTTC
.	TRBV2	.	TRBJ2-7	CASSPAYEQYF	TGTGCCAGCAGCCCCGCCTACGAGCAGTACTTC
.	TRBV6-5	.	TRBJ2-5	CASSYSGWTGETQYF	TGTGCCAGCAGTTACTCGGGTTGGACTGGGGAGACCCAGTACTTC
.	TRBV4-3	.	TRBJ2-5	CASSQDIGETQYF	TGCGCCAGCAGCCAAGATATCGGAGAGACCCAGTACTTC
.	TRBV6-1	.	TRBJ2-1	CASSEAPSSYNEQFF	TGTGCCAGCAGTGAAGCCCCGAGCTCCTACAATGAGCAGTTCTTC
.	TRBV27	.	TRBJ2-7	CASSGVGGYEQYF	TGTGCCAGCAGCGGCGTGGGGGGCTACGAGCAGTACTTC
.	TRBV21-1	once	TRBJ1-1	CASSKGQVNTEAFF	TGTGCCAGCAGCAAAGGACAGGTGAACACTGAAGCTTTCTTT
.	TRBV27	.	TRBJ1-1	CASSWAQNTEAFF	TGTGCCAGCAGTTGGGCCCAGAACACTGAAGCTTTCTTT
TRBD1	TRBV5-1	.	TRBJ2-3	CASSLDRGIDTQYF	TGCGCCAGCAGCTTAGACAGGGGGATAGATACGCAGTATTTT
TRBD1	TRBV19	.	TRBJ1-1	CASKQGGTEAFF	TGTGCCAGTAAACAGGGGGGGACTGAAGCTTTCTTT
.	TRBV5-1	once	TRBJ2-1	CASSLGLGGTRGYNEQFF	TGCGCCAGCAGCTTGGGATTGGGAGGTACACGGGGTTACAATGAGCAGTTCTTC
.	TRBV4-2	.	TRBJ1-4	CASSQKAGQINEKLFF	TGTGCCAGCAGCCAAAAAGCCGGACAGATTAATGAAAAACTGTTTTTT
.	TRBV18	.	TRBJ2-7	CASSPLDSNYEQYF	TGTGCCAGCTCACCACTCGACTCAAACTACGAGCAGTACTTC
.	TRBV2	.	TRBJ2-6	CASSEGTYSGANVLTF	TGTGCCAGCAGTGAAGGCACCTACTCTGGGGCCAACGTCCTGACTTTC
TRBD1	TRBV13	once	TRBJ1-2	CASSLRGGQDAYGYTF	TGTGCCAGCAGCTTAAGGGGGGGACAGGACGCCTATGGCTACACCTTC
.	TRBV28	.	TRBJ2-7	CASSTGAYEQYF	TGTGCCAGCAGTACGGGGGCCTACGAGCAGTACTTC